This TCR beta chain was identified during a study of shared clonotypes between healthy human individuals. Naive CD45RA+ and memory CD45RA-negative subsets were split from CD4+ cells. The length of the CDR3 is 14 residues. The germline V gene encodes CDR1 MNHEY and CDR2 SMNVEV (reference sequence). Deletions cut 2 bases from V and 7 bases from J, with 12 bases between. This clone was observed once. Antigen: not known. Study-wide results and caveats: Only blood samples were collected, and tissue repertoires likely differ. Of the naive CD4 clonotypes, about 5.4% were shared across a handful of donors. It was anticipated that sequencing depth would influence how many clonotypes donors shared.

The data were produced by immunoSEQ multiplex PCR, yet TCRdb's version contains in-frame clones alone and is incomplete. The data show some 680,000 clones, with 55% to 85% seen just once and 1.5% to 2% held by the top ten. Material for sequencing was memory CD4+ T cells sorted from blood. Subset here: CD45RA-negative fraction. V and J are TRBV27 and TRBJ2-1; D is perhaps TRBD2 (5 bases). The clonotype originates from a woman younger than 45 in good health. CDR3 region: CASSLRGLGNEQFF. CDR3 sequence (DNA): TGTGCCAGCAGTTTACGGGGTTTGGGGAATGAGCAGTTCTTC.